The 25 T cell receptor beta chains given below trace back to one sample, sequenced in a study of cytomegalovirus exposure and HLA in healthy donors. The study ran its PCR with 60 Vbeta and 13 Jbeta primers. Method: immunoSEQ multiplex PCR; TCRdb's copy keeps in-frame clones and lacks some. The table includes 150,000 to 200,000 clones, 65% to 80% detected once. Sequencing input: PBMCs. These receptors were collected from a female donor in good health and CMV-seronegative.

This rearrangement joins TRBV2 to TRBJ2-7; 8 positions agree with TRBD2. V lost 3 bases, J lost 0 bases, and 4 bases stayed unmatched. Per the germline V gene, CDR1 is SNHLY and CDR2 is FYNNEI. The CDR3 covers 15 residues. CDR3 region: CASSDERESSYEQYF. In nucleotides, the CDR3 is TGTGCCAGCAGTGATGAGCGGGAGAGCTCCTACGAGCAGTACTTC.

This clone showed up just once. The chain is built from TRBV5-1 and TRBJ1-2; D gene uncertain. V shed 1 base and J shed 3 bases, with 7 bases lying between them. Germline CDR1 reads SGHRS; CDR2 reads YFSETQ. This CDR3 spans 13 amino acids. CDR3 residues: CASSLNSHYGYTF. The CDR3 DNA sequence: TGCGCCAGCAGCTTGAACAGCCACTATGGCTACACCTTC.

V is TRBV9 and J is TRBJ2-3, with TRBD2 matching over 7 bases. V shed 3 bases and J 4 bases; nucleotides not matched to a gene: 2. Germline CDR1 reads SGDLS; CDR2 reads YYNGEE. CDR3 length equals 13 residues. CDR3 protein: CASSAGGADTQYF. The CDR3 DNA reads TGTGCCAGCAGCGCGGGGGGAGCAGATACGCAGTATTTT.

The chain couples TRBV10-2 to TRBJ1-5; D remains unclear. Germline assignment: CDR1 WSHSY and CDR2 SAAADI. Trimming took off 5 bases at V and 6 bases at J, with 17 bases between the two ends. This CDR3 contains 15 residues. CDR3 residues: CASSPAGWRGQPQHF. The CDR3 coding sequence is TGCGCCAGCAGTCCGGCGGGGTGGAGAGGTCAGCCCCAGCATTTT.

The V gene is TRBV19, the J gene TRBJ1-2, with D perhaps TRBD1 (5 bases). V was trimmed by 1 base and J by 4 bases, leaving 16 bases between them. This CDR3 is built from 16 residues. Germline CDR1 and CDR2: LNHDA and SQIVND (reference sequence). Written as DNA, the CDR3 is TGTGCCAGTAGTATAGTCTCGGGGGGATCTGGCTATGGCTACACCTTC. It is translated as CASSIVSGGSGYGYTF.

The V call is TRBV29-1, the J call TRBJ1-2; weak D call: TRBD1 (5 bases). With 7 bases removed from V and 4 bases from J, the gap between germline ends came to 22 bases. The CDR3 has 15 amino acids. Germline assignment: CDR1 SQVTM and CDR2 ANQGSEA. The CDR3 DNA reads as TGCAGCGCTTATTACACCCCGGGACTGAGCTATGGCTACACCTTC. Protein sequence: CSAYYTPGLSYGYTF.

The CDR3 loop is CASSLKAPVSGRMNTEAFF. The CDR3 nucleotides are TGCGCCAGCAGCTTGAAAGCCCCCGTTTCAGGCCGAATGAACACTGAAGCTTTCTTT. The chain is built from TRBV5-1 and TRBJ1-1; D gene uncertain. This CDR3 contains 19 residues. Between the trimmed V and J ends, which lost 1 base and 0 bases, there was a span of 22 bases. CDR1 is SGHRS, CDR2 YFSETQ, per germline. The full variable domain, rest sourced from reference TRBV5-1 and TRBJ1-1, is KAGVTQTPRYLIKTRGQQVTLSCSPISGHRSVSWYQQTPGQGLQFLFEYFSETQRNKGNFPGRFSGRQFSNSRSEMNVSTLELGDSALYLCASSLKAPVSGRMNTEAFFGQGTRLTVV.

This chain links TRBV18 with TRBJ2-3; perhaps TRBD1 as D (5 bases). Germline V CDR1 and CDR2: KGHSH, LQKENI. The V and J ends lost 6 bases and 1 base respectively, with 17 bases between them. CDR3 length: 16 residues. The CDR3 spells CASSPHGGAGTDTQYF. The CDR3 region has the DNA TGTGCCAGCTCCCCGCATGGTGGGGCCGGCACAGATACGCAGTATTTT.

This sequence joins TRBV6-1 and TRBJ2-1; D remains ambiguous. CDR1 and CDR2 from the germline V gene are MNHNS and SASEGT. This CDR3 has 16 residues. The germline V and J ends were trimmed by 4 bases and 8 bases, with 21 bases remaining between them. CDR3 region: CASSGRTGSRWDEQFF. The DNA for the CDR3 is TGTGCCAGCAGTGGGAGAACCGGGTCTCGATGGGATGAGCAGTTCTTC.

On this clone itself: Other DNA sequences in this specimen translate into the identical CDR3. The chain joins TRBV5-1 to TRBJ1-2; TRBD1 aligns across 7 bases. The V and J ends lost 0 bases and 8 bases, in that order; junction bases with no gene match: 4. Per the germline V gene, CDR1 is SGHRS and CDR2 is YFSETQ. CDR3 length equals 13 residues. In nucleotides, the CDR3 is TGCGCCAGCAGCTTGGGACAGGGTAGCGGCTACACCTTC. This encodes CASSLGQGSGYTF.

This chain uses TRBV15 with TRBJ2-3, with D possibly matching TRBD2 (5 bases). CDR1 LNHNV and CDR2 YYDKDF come from the germline V gene (reference sequence). The CDR3 totals 15 residues. The V and J ends lost 1 base and 7 bases respectively, with 15 bases between them. The CDR3 sequence: CATSRGGGPTNTQYF. The CDR3 nucleotides are TGTGCCACCAGCAGAGGCGGCGGGCCGACGAATACGCAGTATTTT.

V usage is TRBV5-1 and J usage is TRBJ1-2; 10 nucleotides agree with TRBD1. V lost 3 bases to trimming and J lost 5 bases; unmatched junction nucleotides: 4. The V gene's germline CDR1 is SGHRS and CDR2 YFSETQ. The CDR3 loop spans 14 amino acids. The CDR3 sequence: CASSWTGGNYGYTF. Here the CDR3 DNA reads TGCGCCAGCAGCTGGACAGGGGGAAATTATGGCTACACCTTC. Using reference TRBV5-1 and TRBJ1-2 for the parts outside the CDR3, the full variable domain is KAGVTQTPRYLIKTRGQQVTLSCSPISGHRSVSWYQQTPGQGLQFLFEYFSETQRNKGNFPGRFSGRQFSNSRSEMNVSTLELGDSALYLCASSWTGGNYGYTFGSGTRLTVV.

The chain recombines TRBV6-1 with TRBJ2-1; 7 nucleotides match TRBD1. V lost 6 bases, J lost 0 bases, and 5 bases stayed unmatched. The CDR3 loop spans 15 amino acids. CDR1 is MNHNS and CDR2 is SASEGT in the germline V gene. CDR3 nucleotides: TGTGCCAGCAGCCTACAGGGGAACTCCTACAATGAGCAGTTCTTC. Its translation is CASSLQGNSYNEQFF.

The chain uses TRBV9 and TRBJ1-2; the match to TRBD1 covers 9 bases. Unmatched junction bases numbered 9, after V lost 3 bases and J lost 6 bases. The CDR3 loop spans 15 amino acids. Germline lookup yields CDR1 SGDLS and CDR2 YYNGEE. For the CDR3, the DNA is TGTGCCAGCAGCGATTCCGGGACAGGGCCGGATGGCTACACCTTC. As protein: CASSDSGTGPDGYTF.

This clone was recorded only once. The rearrangement uses TRBV9 and TRBJ2-7, with D possibly TRBD1 on 6 matching bases. The length of the CDR3 is 14 residues. Germline CDR1 SGDLS, CDR2 YYNGEE. With 2 bases removed from V and 7 bases from J, the gap between germline ends came to 16 bases. The CDR3 sequence is CASSVTGTRREQYF. CDR3 coding DNA: TGTGCCAGCAGCGTCACCGGGACAAGGAGGGAGCAGTACTTC.

The rearrangement joins TRBV9 to TRBJ2-5, with D possibly being TRBD1 (5 bases). Germline CDR1 SGDLS, CDR2 YYNGEE. V was pared by 0 bases and J by 2 bases, with 5 bases between. The CDR3 has 13 residues. The CDR3 here is CASSVGQQETQYF. In DNA, the CDR3 is TGTGCCAGCAGCGTAGGACAGCAAGAGACCCAGTACTTC. Looking up the rest from reference TRBV9 and TRBJ2-5 gives the full variable domain: DSGVTQTPKHLITATGQRVTLRCSPRSGDLSVYWYQQSLDQGLQFLIQYYNGEERAKGNILERFSAQQFPDLHSELNLSSLELGDSALYFCASSVGQQETQYFGPGTRLLVL.

The V call is TRBV5-5, the J call TRBJ1-4, with D perhaps TRBD1 (5 bases). The V end lost 4 bases, the J end lost 12 bases, and 19 bases lay between the germline ends. The CDR3 length is 14 residues. Germline CDR1 is SGHKS and CDR2 is YYEKEE (reference sequence). CDR3 sequence: CASSPADPREELFF. The CDR3 nucleotides are TGTGCCAGCAGCCCGGCGGATCCCAGGGAAGAACTGTTTTTT.

The chain combines TRBV5-1 with TRBJ1-4; the match to TRBD1 covers 9 bases. Germline assignment: CDR1 SGHRS and CDR2 YFSETQ. This CDR3 is built from 15 residues. Trimming at V came to 3 bases and at J to 7 bases, leaving 7 bases not matched to a gene. As DNA, the CDR3 is TGCGCCAGCAGCTGGATGGGACAGGGCTCTGAAAAACTGTTTTTT. This gives the protein CASSWMGQGSEKLFF.

This chain joins TRBV27 and TRBJ2-3; D remains ambiguous. The CDR3 sequence is 14 residues long. V dropped 1 base and J dropped 0 bases, with 5 bases sitting between them. Germline V gene lookup returns CDR1 MNHEY and CDR2 SMNVEV (reference sequence). The CDR3, as DNA: TGTGCCAGCAGTTTATGGGCCAGCACAGATACGCAGTATTTT. Protein product: CASSLWASTDTQYF.

V is TRBV27 and J is TRBJ2-7, with TRBD1 as a possible D gene (6 bases). Trimming removed 4 bases from V and 2 bases from J, with 12 bases in between. In germline, CDR1 is MNHEY, CDR2 SMNVEV (reference sequence). This CDR3 has 14 residues. In DNA, the CDR3 is TGTGCCAGCAGTTCCCGCTGGGGGCCCTACGAGCAGTACTTC. The encoded protein is CASSSRWGPYEQYF.

This chain links TRBV9 with TRBJ2-3; TRBD2 matches at 13 bases. The CDR3 contains 17 residues. Germline-derived CDR1 and CDR2 are SGDLS and YYNGEE. Trimming took 4 bases from V and 1 from J; bases not matched to a gene: 6. The CDR3 DNA follows: TGTGCCAGCAGCCCACGACTAGCGGGGGGCCGCACAGATACGCAGTATTTT. Translation gives CASSPRLAGGRTDTQYF.

This chain connects TRBV6-5 to TRBJ2-7; maybe TRBD1 (5 bases). The V and J ends lost 0 bases and 5 bases respectively, with 11 bases between them. Germline loops: CDR1 MNHEY, CDR2 SVGAGI. The CDR3 consists of 14 residues. The CDR3 DNA follows: TGTGCCAGCAGTTACTCCAGGGTAGAAAACGAGCAGTACTTC. Its translation: CASSYSRVENEQYF.

V gene TRBV7-2 combines with J gene TRBJ1-2; 8 positions agree with TRBD1. The CDR3 has 17 amino acids. The germline CDR1 and CDR2 sequences are SGHTA and FQGNSA. Trimming removed 2 bases from V and 7 bases from J; junction bases left unmatched: 15. The DNA of the CDR3 is TGTGCCAGCAGCTTAACCCCTCCGCCAGGGGGCATTAGTGGCTACACCTTC. Translating it yields CASSLTPPPGGISGYTF.

V is TRBV2 and J is TRBJ2-7; weak D call: TRBD1 (6 bases). With 9 bases removed from V and 5 bases from J, the gap between germline ends came to 20 bases. Germline assignment: CDR1 SNHLY and CDR2 FYNNEI. This CDR3 has 14 amino acids. Here the CDR3 reads CASGTGNFKNEQYF. In DNA, the CDR3 is TGTGCCAGTGGAACAGGGAATTTCAAGAACGAGCAGTACTTC. Supplemented by reference TRBV2 and TRBJ2-7, the full variable domain reads EPEVTQTPSHQVTQMGQEVILRCVPISNHLYFYWYRQILGQKVEFLVSFYNNEISEKSEIFDDQFSVERPDGSNFTLKIRSTKLEDSAMYFCASGTGNFKNEQYFGPGTRLTVT.

The CDR3, as DNA: TGTGCCAGCAGCCCTGACGGAGTCCCCCCTGAAGCTTTCTTT. Translation gives CASSPDGVPPEAFF. This chain joins TRBV7-2 and TRBJ1-1; D is uncertain. Germline CDR1 reads SGHTA; CDR2 reads FQGNSA. Deletions cut 5 bases from V and 6 bases from J, with 16 bases between. The CDR3 loop spans 14 amino acids.